These 6 T cell receptor beta chains came from one sample sequenced in a study of CD8 T cells in Susac syndrome. Random hexamers were used to reverse transcribe an amount of roughly 0.45 to 1 ug RNA. Each CDR3 protein is one row after TCRdb ran MiXCR on the immunoSEQ multiplex PCR reads. Of around 90,000 distinct CDR3 sequences detected, about 95% appear once; the ten largest clones hold roughly 0.62%. Sequenced input: CD8+ T cells from PBMCs. The source is a human donor with Susac syndrome.

The chain carries TRBV7-2 and TRBJ2-5, with D unresolved. The CDR3 spans 11 residues. Trimming left V 0 bases short and J 4 bases short, with 0 bases between. The V gene's germline CDR1 is SGHTA and CDR2 FQGNSA. CDR3 region: CASSLAETQYF. In DNA, the CDR3 is TGTGCCAGCAGCTTAGCAGAGACCCAGTACTTC.

This rearrangement joins TRBV18 to TRBJ1-2; TRBD1 agrees at 7 bases. The CDR3 consists of 14 residues. With 6 bases clipped from V and 2 bases from J, the junction kept 6 bases outside the gene matches. CDR1 is KGHSH and CDR2 is LQKENI in the germline V gene. The CDR3 nucleotides are TGTGCCAGCTCCTCCGACAGGGCGAACTATGGCTACACCTTC. Translation gives CASSSDRANYGYTF.

The chain combines TRBV29-1 with TRBJ1-2; unclear D gene. Trimming stripped 6 bases from V and 5 bases from J, with 16 bases between. This CDR3 region has 13 residues. Germline values: CDR1 SQVTM, CDR2 ANQGSEA. Here the CDR3 reads CSVAWAGGYGYTF. As DNA, the CDR3 is TGCAGCGTGGCCTGGGCAGGAGGATATGGCTACACCTTC.

Only one count was recorded for this clonotype. The V and J genes are TRBV5-1 and TRBJ2-1; D remains unclear. The CDR3 contains 16 residues. Germline CDR1 is SGHRS and CDR2 is YFSETQ. V was trimmed by 0 bases and J by 0 bases, leaving 10 bases between them. This chain's CDR3 is CASSLDGAVSYNEQFF. CDR3 DNA sequence: TGCGCCAGCAGCTTGGACGGCGCGGTCTCCTACAATGAGCAGTTCTTC.

This clonotype is a singleton in its sample. V is TRBV29-1 and J is TRBJ2-7; 14 bases match TRBD2. The CDR3 length is 13 residues. V shed 7 bases and J 3 bases; nucleotides not matched to a gene: 2. Germline CDR1 and CDR2: SQVTM and ANQGSEA. The CDR3 DNA reads TGCAGCGCCGGGACTAGCGGGGGCTACGAGCAGTACTTC. Its protein product is CSAGTSGGYEQYF.

This chain joins TRBV27 and TRBJ1-1; D ambiguous. V was trimmed by 5 bases and J by 4 bases, leaving 14 bases between them. The CDR3 contains 14 residues. CDR1 is MNHEY and CDR2 is SMNVEV in the germline V gene (reference sequence). The chain's CDR3 is CASSPRWEGTEAFF. DNA for the CDR3: TGTGCCAGCAGTCCTCGGTGGGAGGGCACTGAAGCTTTCTTT.